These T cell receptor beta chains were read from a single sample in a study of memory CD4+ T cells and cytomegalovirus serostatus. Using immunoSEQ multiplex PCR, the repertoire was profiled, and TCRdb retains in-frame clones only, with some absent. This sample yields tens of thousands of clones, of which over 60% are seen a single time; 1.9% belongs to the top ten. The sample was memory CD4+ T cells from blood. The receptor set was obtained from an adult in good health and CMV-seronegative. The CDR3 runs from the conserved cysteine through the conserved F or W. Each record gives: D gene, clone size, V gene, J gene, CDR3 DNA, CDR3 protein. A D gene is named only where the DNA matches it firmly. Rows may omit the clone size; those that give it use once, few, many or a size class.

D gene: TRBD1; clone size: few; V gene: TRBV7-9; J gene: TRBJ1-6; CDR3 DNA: TGTGCCAGCAGTTCACCGGGACAGGGTGTTTCACCCCTCCACTTT; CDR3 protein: CASSSPGQGVSPLHF
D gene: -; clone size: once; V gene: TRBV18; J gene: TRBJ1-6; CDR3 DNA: TGTGCCAGCTCCCTGGTCCGGGACTCTGATTCACCCCTCCACTTT; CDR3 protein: CASSLVRDSDSPLHF
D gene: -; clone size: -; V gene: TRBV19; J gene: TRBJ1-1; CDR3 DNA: TGTGCCAGTAGTATCCTACCGGTGGGGACTGAAGCTTTCTTT; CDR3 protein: CASSILPVGTEAFF
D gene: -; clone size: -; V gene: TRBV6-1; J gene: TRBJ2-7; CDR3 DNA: TGTGCCAGCAGTGAAGCGCTAAGGGACTACGAGCAGTACTTC; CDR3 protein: CASSEALRDYEQYF
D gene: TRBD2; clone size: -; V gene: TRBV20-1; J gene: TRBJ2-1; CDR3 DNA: TGCAGCGTAGCGGGGGGGCTTGAGCAGTTCTTC; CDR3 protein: CSVAGGLEQFF
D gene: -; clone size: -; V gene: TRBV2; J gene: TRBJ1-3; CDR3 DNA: TGTGCCAGCAGTGTAAAGGGGTCTGGAAACACCATATATTTT; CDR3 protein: CASSVKGSGNTIYF
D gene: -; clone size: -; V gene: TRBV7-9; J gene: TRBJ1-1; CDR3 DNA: TGTGCCAGCAGCTTGGGCGGGAGCACTGAAGCTTTCTTT; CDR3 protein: CASSLGGSTEAFF
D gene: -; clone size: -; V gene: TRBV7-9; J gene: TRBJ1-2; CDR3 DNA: TGTGCCAGCAGCCGAGAAGGGGAGGGCGGCTACACCTTC; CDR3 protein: CASSREGEGGYTF
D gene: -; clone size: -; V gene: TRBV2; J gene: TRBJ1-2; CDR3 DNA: TGTGCCAGGCTGACAGGTCCAAACTATGGCTACACCTTC; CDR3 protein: CARLTGPNYGYTF
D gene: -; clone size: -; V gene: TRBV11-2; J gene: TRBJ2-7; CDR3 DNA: TGTGCCAGCAGCTCCCTTAACTCCTACGAGCAGTACTTC; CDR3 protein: CASSSLNSYEQYF
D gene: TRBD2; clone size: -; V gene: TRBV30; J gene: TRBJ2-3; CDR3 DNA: TGTGCCGGAAGTAGCGGGGGGATTACAGATACGCAGTATTTT; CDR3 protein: CAGSSGGITDTQYF